This T cell receptor beta chain is from a study of cytomegalovirus exposure and HLA in healthy donors. With 60 Vbeta and 13 Jbeta primers, the PCR was carried out. Repertoires were generated with immunoSEQ multiplex PCR, while TCRdb's copy carries only in-frame clones and drops some. The sample has some 190,000 clones, 75% to 85% seen once; the top ten hold approximately 1.4%. Trimming pared 1 base from V and 0 bases from J, leaving 15 bases between. Germline CDR1 SGHDT, CDR2 YYEEEE. This CDR3 comprises 17 residues. The receptor was isolated from a man aged 18 to 30 in good health and CMV-seronegative. This chain connects TRBV5-6 to TRBJ2-3, with D tentatively TRBD2 (6 bases). Material for sequencing was PBMCs. The CDR3 protein is CASSLQKVGGSTDTQYF. For the CDR3, the DNA is TGTGCCAGCAGCTTGCAGAAAGTGGGGGGTAGCACAGATACGCAGTATTTT.